This is a list of T cell receptor beta chains from one sample in a study of identical twins. TCRdb re-called the 5' RACE reads through MiXCR, storing one row per CDR3 protein. The data hold around 290,000 distinct CDR3 sequences, with more than 8% observed a single time. The same specimen was also included in a second study, on yellow fever vaccine responses in identical twins.

Material: CD8+ T cells sorted from blood. These receptors were collected from a woman between 18 and 30 years old in good health. The CDR3 runs from the conserved cysteine through the conserved F or W. A D gene is named only where the DNA matches it firmly. Rows may omit the clone size; those that give it use once, few, many or a size class.

d_call j_call clone_size v_call cdr3_nt cdr3_aa
- TRBJ2-5 many TRBV6-2/TRBV6-3 TGTGCCACCACCCCCCAGGGGCCGAGGGAGACCCAGTACTTC CATTPQGPRETQYF
TRBD2 TRBJ2-1 - TRBV10-2 TGCGCCAGCAGTGATGGTAGCGGGAGGGCAAATTACAATGAGCAGTTCTTC CASSDGSGRANYNEQFF
- TRBJ1-4 many TRBV29-1 TGCAGCGTTGAAGATCGAACAGGGCGAGGAAAACTGTTTTTT CSVEDRTGRGKLFF
- TRBJ2-7 - TRBV9 TGTGCCAGCAGCGTAGAGTACGGAAGCCTTAGGGAGCAGTACTTC CASSVEYGSLREQYF
- TRBJ1-2 - TRBV14 TGTGCCAGCAGCCAAGGCGGGGTTGGCTACACCTTC CASSQGGVGYTF
- TRBJ2-1 - TRBV7-8 TGTGCCAGCAGCTTACTAGGTGGTCACACCCCGGACAATGAGCAGTTCTTC CASSLLGGHTPDNEQFF
- TRBJ2-1 few TRBV5-1 TGCGCCAGCAGCTTGCAGGGAGTCCTCAACAATGAGCAGTTCTTC CASSLQGVLNNEQFF
TRBD2 TRBJ2-3 many TRBV6-4 TGTGCCAGCAGCCACAAGGCGGGGGGGTCGACAGATACGCAGTATTTT CASSHKAGGSTDTQYF
- TRBJ2-7 many TRBV5-1 TGCGCCAGCAGCTTGGAACAGGGACACGAGCAGTACTTC CASSLEQGHEQYF
- TRBJ1-1 many TRBV5-1 TGCGCCAGCAGCTTGGGACAACTATACACTGAAGCTTTCTTT CASSLGQLYTEAFF
TRBD1 TRBJ2-7 many TRBV4-2 TGTGCCAGCAGCCAAGCCAGGACAGGCTCCTACGAGCAGTACTTC CASSQARTGSYEQYF
- TRBJ2-2 many TRBV29-1 TGCAGCGTTGTGTGGGGGACCACCGGGGAGCTGTTTTTT CSVVWGTTGELFF
- TRBJ2-7 many TRBV29-1 TGCAGCGCTGAAACTATAGGGACCTACGAGCAGTACTTC CSAETIGTYEQYF
- TRBJ2-1 many TRBV4-3 TGCGCCAGCAGCCAAGACAGGGAGTCCTACAATGAGCAGTTCTTC CASSQDRESYNEQFF
TRBD2 TRBJ2-1 - TRBV11-2 TGTGCCAGCGGAGGGATTGGGACTAGCGGGGGTTACAATGAGCAGTTCTTC CASGGIGTSGGYNEQFF
- TRBJ2-7 - TRBV6-2/TRBV6-3 TGTGCCAGCAGTTACTGGGACAACTCCAACCCCTACGAGCAGTACTTC CASSYWDNSNPYEQYF
- TRBJ2-7 few TRBV4-3 TGCGCCAGCAGCCAATCCCGCTCGGGCCTAGCTCACGAGCAGTACTTC CASSQSRSGLAHEQYF
- TRBJ1-2 - TRBV29-1 TGCAGCGTTGCTCCCGGTACAGGACCTGCTCACTATGGCTACACCTTC CSVAPGTGPAHYGYTF
TRBD2 TRBJ2-1 many TRBV6-4 TGTGCCAGCAGTGACTCGAACCTAGCGGGAGGGCCACAGTTCTTC CASSDSNLAGGPQFF
- TRBJ2-5 few TRBV27 TGTGCCAGCAGCCAAGCGGGTCGGGAGACCCAGTACTTC CASSQAGRETQYF
TRBD1 TRBJ2-7 - TRBV5-6 TGTGCCAGCAGCTCACCCCTGACAGGGACCTACGAGCAGTACTTC CASSSPLTGTYEQYF
- TRBJ2-7 few TRBV7-9 TGTGCCAGCAGCGAGCAGACAGGGAGGGCCTACGAGCAGTACTTC CASSEQTGRAYEQYF
- TRBJ2-1 few TRBV15 TGTGCCACCAGCATCTCGGGGCCCTACAATGAGCAGTTCTTC CATSISGPYNEQFF
TRBD2 TRBJ2-1 many TRBV6-5 TGTGCCAGCAGTTTCGCCACTAGCGGGGGGTTCCATGAGCAGTTCTTC CASSFATSGGFHEQFF
- TRBJ2-1 few TRBV30 TGTGCCTGGATGGACGGGAGTAATGAGCAGTTCTTC CAWMDGSNEQFF
- TRBJ2-1 many TRBV9 TGTGCCAGCAGCGTCGGGGGCCACTCGGCCGATGAGCAGTTCTTC CASSVGGHSADEQFF
- TRBJ2-3 - TRBV10-2 TGCGCCAGCACCCCACCCCTGAGGGATACGCAGTATTTT CASTPPLRDTQYF
TRBD2 TRBJ2-7 - TRBV20-1 TGCAGTGCTAGAGATCAGGCGACTAGCGGGAGTATCTACGAGCAGTACTTC CSARDQATSGSIYEQYF
- TRBJ1-5 many TRBV7-9 TGTGCCAGCAGCCTAGACTTTAATCAGCCCCAGCATTTT CASSLDFNQPQHF
- TRBJ1-4 few TRBV21-1 TGTGCCACCAGGGGTCTCCCGCGCACTAATGAAAAACTGTTTTTT CATRGLPRTNEKLFF
TRBD2 TRBJ2-4 few TRBV7-2 TGTGCCAGCAGCTTAGCGGGGGGGACTAGCGGATTCTTAGCCAAAAACATTCAGTACTTC CASSLAGGTSGFLAKNIQYF
- TRBJ2-2 - TRBV3-1 TGTGCCAGCAGCCTATCTGAAGCCGCGAACACCGGGGAGCTGTTTTTT CASSLSEAANTGELFF
TRBD1 TRBJ2-7 few TRBV15 TGTGCCACCAGCAGTGCTACAGGGGCCTACGAGCAGTACTTC CATSSATGAYEQYF
- TRBJ2-1 - TRBV28 TGTGCCAGCAGTTTACATTCAAAATACAATGAGCAGTTCTTC CASSLHSKYNEQFF
- TRBJ2-2 - TRBV29-1 TGCAGCGTTGTCAGGGTGAACACCGGGGAGCTGTTTTTT CSVVRVNTGELFF
- TRBJ2-7 many TRBV7-8 TGTGCCAGCAGCTCCAAAACGTCCTACGAGCAGTACTTC CASSSKTSYEQYF
- TRBJ1-4 many TRBV5-1 TGCGCCAGCAGCATCGGACGGGGGGTCGGTGAAAAACTGTTTTTT CASSIGRGVGEKLFF
- TRBJ2-3 many TRBV5-6 TGTGCCAGCAGCTTGACGGGGGATACGCAGTATTTT CASSLTGDTQYF
- TRBJ2-6 many TRBV12-3/TRBV12-4 TGTGCCAGCAGTTTGGGGCAGTTTAAAGTCTCTGGGGCCAACGTCCTGACTTTC CASSLGQFKVSGANVLTF
TRBD1 TRBJ2-7 - TRBV11-3 TGTGCCAGCAGTCCCGGGACAGCTCAGTTCTACGAGCAGTACTTC CASSPGTAQFYEQYF
- TRBJ2-3 - TRBV30 TGTGCCTGGAACCTTGGACAGTCCACAGATACGCAGTATTTT CAWNLGQSTDTQYF
- TRBJ2-5 - TRBV24-1 TGTGCCACCGCCCTGACAGACCAAGAGACCCAGTACTTC CATALTDQETQYF
TRBD1 TRBJ2-3 many TRBV7-6 TGTGCCAGCAGACTAGAGGGGGGACAGGCTGGCGCAGATACGCAGTATTTT CASRLEGGQAGADTQYF
TRBD1 TRBJ2-1 many TRBV7-9 TGTGCCAGCAGCTCGTGGACAGGTACCTACAATGAGCAGTTCTTC CASSSWTGTYNEQFF
- TRBJ1-2 many TRBV3-1 TGTGCCAGCAGTCATATCGACTTTCGCTATGGCTACACCTTC CASSHIDFRYGYTF
- TRBJ2-1 - TRBV24-1 TGTGCCACCAGTGATATAGACAGTCTCGGGTACAATGAGCAGTTCTTC CATSDIDSLGYNEQFF
TRBD2 TRBJ2-3 - TRBV2 TGTGCCAGCAGGGACGGACTAGCGGGGGGCATCACAGATACGCAGTATTTT CASRDGLAGGITDTQYF